Given below is one T cell receptor (beta chain) in context. V shed 7 bases and J shed 2 bases, with 12 bases lying between them. This CDR3 region has 13 residues. Germline V gives CDR1 MNHEY, CDR2 SVGAGI. These data come from a study of ipilimumab plus nivolumab after autologous stem cell transplantation. Overall study: Patients received a median of roughly 5 ipilimumab and 8 or 9 nivolumab doses.

Generated by immunoSEQ multiplex PCR, the TCRdb table keeps only in-frame clones and is missing some. The profile shows about 9,700 clones, 78% of them singletons. Ipilimumab, 1 mg/kg, started 14 to 28 days after autologous transplant. Patients got 3 mg/kg IV nivolumab weeks 1, 4, 7, 10, then biweekly through week 26. This receptor was identified in a male donor with diffuse large B-cell lymphoma. Sequenced here: PBMCs, sampled in a trial of ipilimumab plus nivolumab as post-transplant consolidation. The chain recombines TRBV6-5 with TRBJ2-7; D is unclear. The CDR3 is CASTEPSTYEQYF. CDR3 sequence (DNA): TGTGCCAGCACTGAGCCGTCAACCTACGAGCAGTACTTC.